Included here is one T cell receptor (beta chain) sequence, with context. What this receptor recognizes is not known. There are no base qualities to consult, and no much larger clone falls within one base. Every donor was a healthy Caucasian. Three pairs of female monozygotic twins, all aged about 18 to 30 years, were included in the twin cohort. RNA for TCR libraries was isolated from peripheral blood mononuclear cells. The library was generated by 5' RACE. Reads for this sample came from an Illumina HiSeq 2000. Template switching introduced a universal primer binding site; the final cDNA contained a unique molecular identifier, enabling accurate counting of TCR cDNA molecules. Specific primers in the conserved constant-segment region were used to synthesize first-strand cDNA for TCR alpha and beta chains. To control for contamination, every cDNA library was double barcoded, receiving both a SMART-Mk sample barcode and Illumina barcodes. TruSeq adapter sequences, together with Illumina sample barcodes, were added in two successive PCR steps. Sequencing of the TCR alpha and beta cDNA libraries was done on the Illumina HiSeq platform using custom primers. Regarding the original processing steps: MiGEC was used to process raw reads and extract unique molecular identifiers, and MiXCR was used to find CDR3 positions. For each individual, recombination models were inferred using an EM algorithm with the repgenHMM and IGoR tools. Shared clonotype analysis was performed with the tcR package in R, normalizing sharing by the product of cloneset sizes. To study raw recombination without the effects of thymic and clonal selection, out-of-frame nonproductive sequences were analyzed. TCRdb reanalyzed the raw reads on its own, using fastp at Q25 for trimming and MiXCR for clone calling, and kept in-frame beta chains. One record per CDR3 amino acid sequence lists the most common genes and DNA. Here the V and J calls rest on TCRdb's processing, not on the authors' analysis. The table for this sample lists over 600,000 distinct CDR3 sequences; around 20% of them were counted only once. Of the sample, roughly 4% is held by the ten largest clones.

The sample belongs to a study of identical twins (dated by TCRdb to between 2015 and 2016). Study-level background: The study deep-sequenced TCR alpha and beta repertoires from monozygotic twins, unrelated adults of various ages and cord blood to test whether fetal clonotypes persist. To rule out contamination, the twin experiments were replicated at different times with different library preparation protocols.

Results and caveats for the whole study, not just this receptor: Compared with coincidental sharing between unrelated individuals, out-of-frame TCR alpha sequences shared between twins showed an excess of sequences with low generation probability. Because the same donors could not be followed over many years, the conclusions depended on cross-sectional statistical analysis. Abundant cord blood beta clonotypes had fewer insertions, young adult naive repertoires showed a similar but weaker trend, and memory repertoires showed no such trend. Zero-insertion analyses could be partly confounded by invariant T cells such as MAIT and iNKT, though diverse VJ usage argued against such confounding for most clonotypes. Excess twin sharing in beta out-of-frame sequences was weaker because fewer shared sequences lowered the signal-to-noise ratio. Out-of-frame TCR alpha sharing in monozygotic twins was systematically underestimated by recombination models, whereas sharing between unrelated individuals was in agreement with the recombination models.

CDR1 and CDR2 (SEHNR, FQNEAQ) derive from the germline V gene (reference sequence). The V end gives up 5 bases and the J end 6 bases, leaving 11 bases in the junction not matched to a gene. The CDR3 starts with the cysteine, ends with the phenylalanine, and has 15 residues. Left in the record is the CDR3 DNA by itself, 45 bases read in frame from the first base. The data were also submitted as part of a second study, on T cells expressing NK-cell markers. Drawing on the second study: TCR beta-chain repertoires were profiled in sorted CD3+CD56+NKG2C+, CD3+CD56+NKG2C- and CD3+CD56-NKG2C+ T-cell subsets from roughly eight donors. Among the eight sequenced donors, seven were HCMV-seropositive and one was HCMV-seronegative. To restrict sorting to alphabetaTCR-expressing T cells, an anti-gammadeltaTCR antibody was added in several experiments. In over five donors, the dominant CD3+CD56+NKG2C+ clonotypes were among the top 10 CD8+ clonotypes and accounted for roughly 1.0-8% of CD8+ T cells. Those dominant clonotypes were again the most abundant among CD3+CD56-NKG2C+ cells in several donors, at about 25-65%. It remained unclear whether the expanded NKG2C-expressing T cell clones were specific for HCMV antigens. Randomly selected healthy volunteers, three men and five women, were used as the eight sequenced donors. To determine HCMV serostatus, a commercial ELISA kit was used to detect HCMV-specific IgG in serum. For more than five donors, bulk peripheral blood T-cell repertoires were additionally sequenced from unsorted PBMC. MIGEC handled demultiplexing of the reads and grouping by UMI, while MiTCR was used to assemble and quantify clonotypes. To remove erroneous sequences, TCR cDNA sequences were retained only when supported by two or more reads. The tcR package was used for downstream repertoire analysis, and clonotypes were matched between fractions using CDR3 nucleotide sequence together with V segment. Antigen specificity was annotated against VDJdb with VDJmatch, allowing one amino acid substitution in CDR3.

The receptor comes from a woman between 18 and 29 years old in good health. The chain is made from TRBV7-9 and TRBJ2-3, with 7 middle bases fitting TRBD2. The sequencing sample was made of PBMCs. The DNA sequence is TGTGCCAGCAGCCATCCCGCCGGGAGGCGGGATACGCAGTATTTT. This yields the protein CASSHPAGRRDTQYF.